The present T cell receptor (beta chain) was sequenced within a study of blood T cell repertoires in COVID-19. Across the whole study: PBMCs, B-cell-depleted T cells, or T cells were the source of the cDNA or gDNA that made up the material.

Per the original methods: Cell counts per sample came from amplifying reference gene primers. The assay was immunoSEQ multiplex PCR, and TCRdb's table has in-frame clones only and misses some. That table gives V, J and clone size, and the DNA gave D and trimming. The sample lists about 220,000 clones; 75% to 85% were seen once. Per the germline V gene, CDR1 is KGHDR and CDR2 is SFDVKD. Trimming left V 0 bases short and J 5 bases short, with 8 bases between. CDR3 length: 14 residues. V usage is TRBV24-1 and J usage is TRBJ2-3, with D maybe TRBD1 (6 bases). This TCR came from a woman aged 70-85 years with COVID-19, enrolled during active disease. Sequenced sample: peripheral blood. This chain's CDR3 is CATSDLWGRDTQYF. Written as DNA, the CDR3 is TGTGCCACCAGTGATTTGTGGGGGCGAGATACGCAGTATTTT.